The 30 T cell receptor beta chains listed next were all sequenced from one sample in a study of somatic mutations in cytotoxic T cells in rheumatoid arthritis (TCRdb year 2017). The library was obtained by the immunoSEQ multiplex PCR assay. TCRdb carries this immuneACCESS record with in-frame sequences only. Its versions omit some clonotypes, under half of them owing to an unresolved V gene in the studies checked, with the rest unexplained. A total of more than 8,000 clones appear in this sample, around 82% of them only once. Of the sample, about 12% falls within the top ten clones. The sample consisted of CD8+ T cells sorted from blood. The receptors were sampled from an adult with rheumatoid arthritis.

Here the CDR3 DNA reads TGTGCCAGCAGCGATAACCGGGACGCTCGAAACTATGGCTACACCTTC. This translates into CASSDNRDARNYGYTF. The gene calls are TRBV7-8 and TRBJ1-2; tentative D call: TRBD1 (5 bases). This CDR3 has 16 residues. Germline CDR1 is SGHVS and CDR2 is FQNEAQ. V was trimmed by 5 bases and J by 2 bases, leaving 18 bases between them.

This chain uses TRBV2 with TRBJ2-5; 7 nucleotides line up with TRBD1. Per the germline V gene, CDR1 is SNHLY and CDR2 is FYNNEI. J lost 4 bases, V lost 11 bases, and 16 bases had no gene match. This CDR3 is built from 15 residues. The CDR3 is CAFAHPDRDGETQYF. Here the CDR3 DNA reads TGTGCCTTTGCTCACCCTGACAGGGATGGAGAGACCCAGTACTTC.

The chain has TRBV4-3 and TRBJ1-1; D possibly corresponds to TRBD1 (5 bases). The CDR3 totals 14 residues. Germline CDR1 LGHNA, CDR2 YSLEER. Trimming shortened V by 0 bases and J by 3 bases, and 8 bases separated the two germline ends. The CDR3 reads CASSQELGDTEAFF. The CDR3 bases are TGCGCCAGCAGCCAAGAGCTGGGGGACACTGAAGCTTTCTTT.

The chain joins TRBV29-1 to TRBJ1-1; 8 bases match TRBD1. This CDR3 contains 13 residues. Germline V gene data show CDR1 as SQVTM and CDR2 as ANQGSEA. The V and J ends lost 3 bases and 2 bases, in that order; junction bases with no gene match: 2. The DNA of the CDR3 is TGCAGCGTTGACGACAGGGGAAACACTGAAGCTTTCTTT. Translated: CSVDDRGNTEAFF. The whole variable domain, filled in from reference TRBV29-1 and TRBJ1-1, reads SAVISQKPSRDICQRGTSLTIQCQVDSQVTMMFWYRQQPGQSLTLIATANQGSEATYESGFVIDKFPISRPNLTFSTLTVSNMSPEDSSIYLCSVDDRGNTEAFFGQGTRLTVV.

The chain recombines TRBV10-1 with TRBJ2-3, with D maybe TRBD2 (5 bases). The V gene lost 7 bases and the J gene lost 6 bases, with 23 bases spanning the gap. Germline V gene data show CDR1 as WNHNN and CDR2 as SYGVQD (reference sequence). The CDR3 spans 16 residues. The CDR3 loop is CASNSFREPFMDTQYF. The CDR3, as DNA: TGCGCCAGCAACAGCTTTCGGGAACCTTTCATGGATACGCAGTATTTT.

V gene TRBV27 combines with J gene TRBJ2-7; tentatively, D is TRBD1 (6 bases). Germline loops: CDR1 MNHEY, CDR2 SMNVEV (reference sequence). The CDR3 runs to 15 residues. V was shortened by 4 bases and J by 4 bases, with 17 bases between the two germline ends. In DNA form, the CDR3 reads TGTGCCAGCAGTTACCAACAGGGAAGCCAGTACGAGCAGTACTTC. Translation: CASSYQQGSQYEQYF.

The chain has TRBV20-1 and TRBJ2-4; D not resolved. Looked up from germline, CDR1 is DFQATT and CDR2 is SNEGSKA (reference sequence). The CDR3 consists of 11 residues. V was clipped by 8 bases and J by 9 bases, with 14 bases between them. The CDR3 coding sequence is TGCAGTCGAGCCCTTCCTGGCATTCAGTACTTC. It yields the protein CSRALPGIQYF.

The chain recombines TRBV21-1 with TRBJ1-1; the table's D call of TRBD1 was not tested on the DNA. TRBV21-1 is noted as a pseudogene. This CDR3 is built from 14 residues. As DNA, the CDR3 is TGTGCCAGCAGCGCCCGAGACAGGGGGAATGGAGCTTTCTTT. Encoded protein: CASSARDRGNGAFF.

The rearrangement uses TRBV7-8 and TRBJ1-2; D is perhaps TRBD1 (6 bases). The CDR3 spans 15 residues. Trimming cost V 5 bases and J 0 bases, with 13 bases left between them. CDR1 is SGHVS, CDR2 FQNEAQ, per germline. For the CDR3, the DNA is TGTGCCAGCAGCCCCGGGGGCGTCACTAACTATGGCTACACCTTC. Its translation is CASSPGGVTNYGYTF. The variable domain in full, completed from reference TRBV7-8 and TRBJ1-2, reads GAGVSQSPRYKVAKRGQDVALRCDPISGHVSLFWYQQALGQGPEFLTYFQNEAQLDKSGLPSDRFFAERPEGSVSTLKIQRTQQEDSAVYLCASSPGGVTNYGYTFGSGTRLTVV.

V is TRBV28 and J is TRBJ2-7; D might be TRBD1 or TRBD2, each matching 6 bases. The CDR3 loop spans 15 amino acids. Germline loops: CDR1 MDHEN, CDR2 SYDVKM. Trimming pared 6 bases from V and 2 bases from J, leaving 17 bases between. Here the CDR3 DNA reads TGTGCCAGCAGCCCCCTAGAGGGGGGAACCTACGAGCAGTACTTC. This gives the protein CASSPLEGGTYEQYF. Filled out from reference TRBV28 and TRBJ2-7, the complete variable domain reads DVKVTQSSRYLVKRTGEKVFLECVQDMDHENMFWYRQDPGLGLRLIYFSYDVKMKEKGDIPEGYSVSREKKERFSLILESASTNQTSMYLCASSPLEGGTYEQYFGPGTRLTVT.

This chain links TRBV6-5 with TRBJ2-7, with 10 bases identical to TRBD1. The CDR3 runs to 14 residues. Germline lookup yields CDR1 MNHEY and CDR2 SVGAGI. Germline trimming cut 7 bases from V and 0 bases from J; bases unmatched to any gene: 3. CDR3 residues: CASTGQGGSYEQYF. CDR3 DNA: TGTGCCAGCACCGGACAGGGGGGCTCCTACGAGCAGTACTTC.

The gene calls are TRBV19 and TRBJ2-2; D is perhaps TRBD2 (6 bases). Germline V gene lookup returns CDR1 LNHDA and CDR2 SQIVND (reference sequence). CDR3 length: 15 amino acids. Trimming removed 5 bases from V and 0 bases from J, with 10 bases in between. The CDR3 loop is CASSWGLSNTGELFF. The CDR3 coding sequence is TGTGCCAGTAGTTGGGGACTGTCGAACACCGGGGAGCTGTTTTTT.

V gene TRBV7-3 combines with J gene TRBJ2-1, with 11 bases aligning to TRBD2. Looked up from germline, CDR1 is SGHTA and CDR2 is FQGTGA. V shed 4 bases and J 6 bases; nucleotides not matched to a gene: 5. This CDR3 comprises 15 residues. This CDR3 is CASSYLAGGLNEQFF. CDR3 DNA: TGTGCCAGCAGCTATCTAGCGGGGGGCCTCAATGAGCAGTTCTTC.

CDR3 DNA: TGTGCCAGCAGCTTAGGGGTGGGGGGGCCGGAAGATACGCAGTATTTT. This encodes CASSLGVGGPEDTQYF. The chain combines TRBV7-9 with TRBJ2-3; tentative D call: TRBD2 (7 bases). This CDR3 is built from 16 residues. Looked up from germline, CDR1 is SEHNR and CDR2 is FQNEAQ (reference sequence). V was clipped by 1 base and J by 5 bases, with 16 bases between them.

The chain couples TRBV7-2 to TRBJ2-3; TRBD2 is a possible D gene (5 bases). CDR3 length: 15 amino acids. V lost 4 bases, J lost 3 bases, and 14 bases lay in between. The germline CDR1 and CDR2 sequences are SGHTA and FQGNSA. The CDR3 DNA reads TGTGCCAGCAGCTCGCCGATCGGGGTTACAGATACGCAGTATTTT. Protein sequence: CASSSPIGVTDTQYF.

V is TRBV7-9 and J is TRBJ2-1, with D possibly TRBD1 on 5 matching bases. The CDR3 is 19 residues long. The ends were cut back, 4 bases at V and 0 bases at J, with 22 bases in the middle. Germline CDR1 and CDR2: SEHNR and FQNEAQ (reference sequence). CDR3 nucleotide sequence: TGTGCCAGCAGCTCCGGGCCCTCCAACAGGCCGAGCTCCTACAATGAGCAGTTCTTC. It codes for CASSSGPSNRPSSYNEQFF.

The chain uses TRBV6-1 and TRBJ2-3, with 9 bases fitting TRBD2. The CDR3 is 14 residues long. V shed 6 bases, J shed 2 bases, and the junction held 3 bases outside the gene matches. Germline lookup yields CDR1 MNHNS and CDR2 SASEGT. The CDR3 nucleotides are TGTGCCAGCAGGCTAGCGGGGAACACAGATACGCAGTATTTT. This gives the protein CASRLAGNTDTQYF.

The V call is TRBV4-3, the J call TRBJ2-7, with 9 bases that match TRBD1. Losses at the gene ends were 4 bases for V and 3 bases for J; bases not matched to a gene: 4. The CDR3 consists of 14 residues. From germline, CDR1 is LGHNA and CDR2 YSLEER. Written as DNA, the CDR3 is TGCGCCAGCAGCCGGGGACAGGGAGTCTACGAGCAGTACTTC. The encoded protein is CASSRGQGVYEQYF.

J is TRBJ2-3 and V is TRBV29-1; no clear D. The CDR3 covers 12 residues. Trimming removed 0 bases from V and 4 bases from J, with 5 bases in between. CDR1 is SQVTM and CDR2 is ANQGSEA in the germline V gene. The CDR3 is CSVEERSDTQYF. The CDR3 DNA reads TGCAGCGTTGAAGAACGGTCAGATACGCAGTATTTT.

This chain uses TRBV6-1 with TRBJ2-5; a weak D match, TRBD2 (5 bases). The CDR3 runs to 15 residues. CDR1 is MNHNS, CDR2 SASEGT, per germline. V gave up 8 bases and J gave up 1 base, with 17 bases separating them. CDR3 amino acids: CASLLYDYPQETQYF. In DNA, the CDR3 is TGTGCCAGCCTTCTCTACGACTACCCCCAAGAGACCCAGTACTTC.

The rearrangement joins TRBV29-1 to TRBJ2-1; D not certain. The V end was cut by 6 bases, the J end by 2 bases, with 11 bases between. This CDR3 spans 13 amino acids. The germline gives CDR1 SQVTM, CDR2 ANQGSEA. The chain's CDR3 is CSVVGRTYNEQFF. CDR3 nucleotide sequence: TGCAGCGTCGTAGGCAGAACCTACAATGAGCAGTTCTTC.

The rearrangement uses TRBV7-9 and TRBJ2-6; 7 bases are a match to TRBD1. From germline, CDR1 is SEHNR and CDR2 FQNEAQ (reference sequence). The CDR3 spans 15 residues. With 5 bases clipped from V and 2 bases from J, the junction kept 3 bases outside the gene matches. CDR3 protein: CASSQGVAGANVLTF. The CDR3 DNA sequence: TGTGCCAGCAGCCAGGGGGTGGCTGGGGCCAACGTCCTGACTTTC.

This chain connects TRBV29-1 to TRBJ1-2, with TRBD1 identical over 11 bases. Germline V CDR1 and CDR2: SQVTM, ANQGSEA. The CDR3 contains 15 residues. The V and J ends lost 0 bases and 4 bases, in that order; junction bases with no gene match: 4. The CDR3 nucleotides are TGCAGCGTTGAAGATAGGACAGGGGGCGTCTATGGCTACACCTTC. It is translated as CSVEDRTGGVYGYTF.

V gene TRBV7-9 combines with J gene TRBJ1-1; TRBD1 agrees at 8 bases. With V trimmed by 1 base and J by 6 bases, 7 bases remained unmatched. CDR3 length equals 15 residues. Per germline, CDR1 SEHNR and CDR2 FQNEAQ (reference sequence). The CDR3 is CASSLVTGQAPEAFF. DNA for the CDR3: TGTGCCAGCAGCTTAGTCACGGGACAGGCCCCTGAAGCTTTCTTT.

The V gene is TRBV2, the J gene TRBJ2-4, with a tentative D call TRBD2 (6 bases). V lost 3 bases, J lost 1 base, and 10 bases lay in between. This CDR3 has 15 residues. CDR1 is SNHLY and CDR2 is FYNNEI in the germline V gene. The CDR3 DNA sequence: TGTGCCAGCAGTGAGGAGGGGACGGCCAAAAACATTCAGTACTTC. Encoded protein: CASSEEGTAKNIQYF.

V and J are TRBV5-1 and TRBJ1-3; 10 nucleotides agree with TRBD1. The CDR3 covers 17 residues. Germline lookup yields CDR1 SGHRS and CDR2 YFSETQ. With V trimmed by 2 bases and J by 2 bases, 7 bases remained unmatched. In DNA, the CDR3 is TGCGCCAGCAGCTTTTTGGGACAGGGGTTGGCTGGAAACACCATATATTTT. Amino acid sequence: CASSFLGQGLAGNTIYF.

This clone was picked up a small number of times. CDR3 sequence: CASSRGREAFF. The CDR3 coding sequence is TGTGCCAGTAGTAGGGGCAGGGAAGCTTTCTTT. The V and J genes are TRBV19 and TRBJ1-1, with a weak D call TRBD1 (5 bases). The germline gives CDR1 LNHDA, CDR2 SQIVND (reference sequence). The germline V and J ends were trimmed by 4 bases and 8 bases, with 8 bases remaining between them. This CDR3 region has 11 residues.

The chain joins TRBV7-2 to TRBJ1-3; D perhaps matches TRBD1 (6 bases). CDR3 size: 17 residues. The germline V gene has CDR1 SGHTA and CDR2 FQGNSA. Trimming stripped 5 bases from V and 4 bases from J, with 21 bases between. The CDR3: CASSPVGGRPSGNTIYF. CDR3 nucleotides: TGTGCCAGCAGCCCAGTGGGGGGGCGCCCGTCGGGAAACACCATATATTTT.

The chain has TRBV6-6 and TRBJ2-3, with D maybe TRBD1 (5 bases). The CDR3 is made up of 15 amino acids. Looked up from germline, CDR1 is MNHNY and CDR2 is SVGAGI (reference sequence). Trimming left V 10 bases short and J 0 bases short, with 17 bases between. DNA for the CDR3: TGTGCCACCAATCCGGACACCTCTAGCACAGATACGCAGTATTTT. It yields the protein CATNPDTSSTDTQYF.

The rearrangement links TRBV28 to TRBJ2-5; D might be TRBD2 (5 bases). CDR1 is MDHEN and CDR2 is SYDVKM in the germline V gene. Trimming pared 0 bases from V and 2 bases from J, leaving 13 bases between. The CDR3 contains 16 residues. The CDR3 nucleotides read TGTGCCAGCAGTTTATGGCTAGCAGAGACTCAAGAGACCCAGTACTTC. Encoded protein: CASSLWLAETQETQYF.